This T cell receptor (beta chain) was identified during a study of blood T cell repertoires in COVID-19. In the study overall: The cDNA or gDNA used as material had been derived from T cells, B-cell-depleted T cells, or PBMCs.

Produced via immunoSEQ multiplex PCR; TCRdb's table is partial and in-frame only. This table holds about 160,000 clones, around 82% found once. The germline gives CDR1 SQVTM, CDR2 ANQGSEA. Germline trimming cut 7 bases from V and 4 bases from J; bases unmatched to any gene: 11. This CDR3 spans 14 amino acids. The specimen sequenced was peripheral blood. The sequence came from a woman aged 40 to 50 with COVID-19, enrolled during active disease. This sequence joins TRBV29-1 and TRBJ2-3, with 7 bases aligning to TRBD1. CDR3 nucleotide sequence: TGCAGCGGCGAAACAGGGGTGAGGGCAGATACGCAGTATTTT. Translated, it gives CSGETGVRADTQYF.